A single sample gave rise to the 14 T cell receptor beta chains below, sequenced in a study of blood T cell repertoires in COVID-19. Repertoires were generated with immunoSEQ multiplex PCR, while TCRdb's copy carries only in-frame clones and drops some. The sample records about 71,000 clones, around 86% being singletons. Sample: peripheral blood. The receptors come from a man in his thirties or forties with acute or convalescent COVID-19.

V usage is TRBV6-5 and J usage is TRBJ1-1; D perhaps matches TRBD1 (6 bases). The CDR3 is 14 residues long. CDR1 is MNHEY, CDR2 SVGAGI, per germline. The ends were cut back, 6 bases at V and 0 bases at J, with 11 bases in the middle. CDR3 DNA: TGTGCCAGCAGCCCCAGGGGTCTGAACACTGAAGCTTTCTTT. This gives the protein CASSPRGLNTEAFF.

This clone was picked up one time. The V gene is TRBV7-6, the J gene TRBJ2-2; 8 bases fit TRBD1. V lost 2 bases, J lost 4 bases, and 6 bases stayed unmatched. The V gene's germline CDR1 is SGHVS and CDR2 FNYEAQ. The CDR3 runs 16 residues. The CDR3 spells CASSLSQGAVTGELFF. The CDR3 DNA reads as TGTGCCAGCAGCTTATCTCAGGGGGCAGTCACCGGGGAGCTGTTTTTT. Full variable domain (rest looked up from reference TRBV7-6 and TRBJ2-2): GAGVSQSPRYKVTKRGQDVALRCDPISGHVSLYWYRQALGQGPEFLTYFNYEAQQDKSGLPNDRFSAERPEGSISTLTIQRTEQRDSAMYRCASSLSQGAVTGELFFGEGSRLTVL.

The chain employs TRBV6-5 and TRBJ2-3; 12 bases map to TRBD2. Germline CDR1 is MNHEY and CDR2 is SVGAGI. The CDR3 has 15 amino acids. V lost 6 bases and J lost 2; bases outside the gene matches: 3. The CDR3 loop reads CASRLAGGTTDTQYF. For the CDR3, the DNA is TGTGCCAGCAGACTAGCGGGAGGAACCACAGATACGCAGTATTTT.

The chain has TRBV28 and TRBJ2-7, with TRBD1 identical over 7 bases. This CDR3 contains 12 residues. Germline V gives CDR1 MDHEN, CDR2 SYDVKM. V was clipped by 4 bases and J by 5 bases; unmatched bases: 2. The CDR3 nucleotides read TGTGCCAGCAGTTCCGGGACAGACGAGCAGTACGTC. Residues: CASSSGTDEQYV.

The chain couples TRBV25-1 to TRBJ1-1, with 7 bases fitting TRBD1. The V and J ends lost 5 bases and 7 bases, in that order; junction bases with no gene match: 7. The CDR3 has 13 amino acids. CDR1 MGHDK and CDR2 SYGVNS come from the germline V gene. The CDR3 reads CASSQRGPGEAFF. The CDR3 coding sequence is TGTGCCAGCAGTCAAAGGGGGCCGGGTGAAGCTTTCTTT.

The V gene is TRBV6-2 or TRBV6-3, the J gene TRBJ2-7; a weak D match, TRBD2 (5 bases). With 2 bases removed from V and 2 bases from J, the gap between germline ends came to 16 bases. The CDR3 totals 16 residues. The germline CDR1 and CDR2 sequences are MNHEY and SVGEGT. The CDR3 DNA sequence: TGTGCCAGCAGTTACGGGCGGATAGCGCAACCCTACGAGCAGTACTTC. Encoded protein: CASSYGRIAQPYEQYF.

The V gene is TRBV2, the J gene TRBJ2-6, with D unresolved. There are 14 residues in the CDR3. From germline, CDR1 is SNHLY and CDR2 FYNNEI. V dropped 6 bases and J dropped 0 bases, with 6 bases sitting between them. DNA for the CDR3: TGTGCCAGCAGCCTCCTCTCTGGGGCCAACGTCCTGACTTTC. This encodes CASSLLSGANVLTF.

CDR3 DNA: TGTGCCAGCAGCTTGGAGGGGTTTACTGAAGCTTTCTTT. It yields the protein CASSLEGFTEAFF. The chain links TRBV5-5 to TRBJ1-1; TRBD1 might be the D (5 bases). Germline V gives CDR1 SGHKS, CDR2 YYEKEE (reference sequence). V was pared by 0 bases and J by 5 bases, with 8 bases between. The CDR3 extends over 13 amino acids.

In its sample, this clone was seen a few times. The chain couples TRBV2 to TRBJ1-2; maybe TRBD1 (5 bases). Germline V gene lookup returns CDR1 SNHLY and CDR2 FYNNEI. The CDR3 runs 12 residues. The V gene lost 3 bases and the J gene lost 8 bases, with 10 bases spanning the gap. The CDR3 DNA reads TGTGCCAGCAGTGACTTGGACAAGGGCTACACCTTC. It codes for CASSDLDKGYTF.

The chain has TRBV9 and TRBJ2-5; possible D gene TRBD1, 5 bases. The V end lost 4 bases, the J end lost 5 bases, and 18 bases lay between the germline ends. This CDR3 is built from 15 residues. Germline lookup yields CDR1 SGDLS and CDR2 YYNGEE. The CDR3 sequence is CASSPEGELRETQYF. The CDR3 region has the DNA TGTGCCAGCAGCCCCGAAGGGGAATTACGGGAGACCCAGTACTTC.

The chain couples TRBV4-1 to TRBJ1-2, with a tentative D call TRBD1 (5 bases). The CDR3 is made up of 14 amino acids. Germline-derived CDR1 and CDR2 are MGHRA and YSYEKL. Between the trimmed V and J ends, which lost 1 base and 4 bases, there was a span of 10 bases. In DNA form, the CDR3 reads TGCGCCAGCAGCCAAGGGAGACAGTCCTATGGCTACACCTTC. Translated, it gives CASSQGRQSYGYTF.

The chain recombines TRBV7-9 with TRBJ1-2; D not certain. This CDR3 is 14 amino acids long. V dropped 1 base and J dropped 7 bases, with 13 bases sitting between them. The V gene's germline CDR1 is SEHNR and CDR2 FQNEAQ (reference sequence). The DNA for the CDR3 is TGTGCCAGCAGCTTAGTCGCGGAACGGGGTGGCTACACCTTC. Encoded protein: CASSLVAERGGYTF.

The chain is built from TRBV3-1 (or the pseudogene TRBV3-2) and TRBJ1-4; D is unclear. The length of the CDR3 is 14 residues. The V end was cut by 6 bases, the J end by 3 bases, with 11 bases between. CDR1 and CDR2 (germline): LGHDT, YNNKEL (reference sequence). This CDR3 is CASRARESNEKLFF. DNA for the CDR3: TGTGCCAGCAGGGCGAGGGAGTCTAATGAAAAACTGTTTTTT.

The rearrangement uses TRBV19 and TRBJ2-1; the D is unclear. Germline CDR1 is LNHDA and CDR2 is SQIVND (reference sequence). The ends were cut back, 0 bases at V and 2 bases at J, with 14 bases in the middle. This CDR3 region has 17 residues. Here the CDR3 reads CASSIDGPAKTYNEQFF. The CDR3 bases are TGTGCCAGTAGTATAGATGGCCCTGCCAAAACCTACAATGAGCAGTTCTTC.